A selection of T cell receptor beta chains follows, all from one sample in a study of shared clonotypes between healthy human individuals. The repertoire was sequenced with immunoSEQ multiplex PCR; TCRdb's copy has only in-frame clones and lacks some. The table has roughly 1 million clones, more than 75% seen once. Sequencing input: memory CD4+ T cells from PBMCs. The origin of the receptors is a man between 18 and 35 years old in good health. Some clones in this sample may be carry-over from other donors' samples. Both conserved end residues are part of each CDR3. The order of the fields is J gene, clone size, D gene, V gene, CDR3 DNA, CDR3 protein. A D gene is named only where the DNA matches it firmly. The listing skips clone size in some rows; elsewhere it reads once, few, many or a size class.

j_call: TRBJ1-2; clone_size: .; d_call: .; v_call: TRBV10-3; cdr3_nt: TGTGCCATCAGTGATGGGCACTTCGACTATGGCTACACCTTC; cdr3_aa: CAISDGHFDYGYTF
j_call: TRBJ2-2; clone_size: .; d_call: TRBD1; v_call: TRBV28; cdr3_nt: TGTGCCAGCAGTTCCCGGACAGGGTCTCGATGGACGACCGGGGAGCTGTTTTTT; cdr3_aa: CASSSRTGSRWTTGELFF
j_call: TRBJ1-4; clone_size: once; d_call: .; v_call: TRBV4-1; cdr3_nt: TGCGCCAGCACAACCGGGCCCCACGCAACTAATGAAAAACTGTTTTTT; cdr3_aa: CASTTGPHATNEKLFF
j_call: TRBJ2-7; clone_size: .; d_call: TRBD1; v_call: TRBV28; cdr3_nt: TGTGCCAGCAGAGGGACAGGGGAAACCTACGAGCAGTACTTC; cdr3_aa: CASRGTGETYEQYF
j_call: TRBJ1-5; clone_size: once; d_call: .; v_call: TRBV5-6; cdr3_nt: TGTGCCAGCAGCTTCAGGGGCCTAAGCAATCAGCCCCAGCATTTT; cdr3_aa: CASSFRGLSNQPQHF
j_call: TRBJ1-2; clone_size: .; d_call: .; v_call: TRBV28; cdr3_nt: TGTGCCAGCAGTTTAAATACAGGCTCCTATGGCTACACCTTC; cdr3_aa: CASSLNTGSYGYTF
j_call: TRBJ2-7; clone_size: .; d_call: TRBD1; v_call: TRBV15; cdr3_nt: TGTGCCACCAGCAGAGGGGACAGACCATACTCCTACGAGCAGTACTTC; cdr3_aa: CATSRGDRPYSYEQYF
j_call: TRBJ1-2; clone_size: .; d_call: .; v_call: TRBV30; cdr3_nt: TGTGCCTGGTTCACGGGACGTAACTATGGCTACACCTTC; cdr3_aa: CAWFTGRNYGYTF
j_call: TRBJ1-3; clone_size: .; d_call: .; v_call: TRBV6-5; cdr3_nt: TGTGCCAGCAGTAGTACTGGAAACACCATATATTTT; cdr3_aa: CASSSTGNTIYF
j_call: TRBJ2-2; clone_size: .; d_call: .; v_call: TRBV4-1; cdr3_nt: TGCGCCAGCAGCCAACTCAGGACGAACACCGGGGAGCTGTTTTTT; cdr3_aa: CASSQLRTNTGELFF
j_call: TRBJ2-3; clone_size: many; d_call: .; v_call: TRBV4-3; cdr3_nt: TGCGCCAGCAGCCAAGATATCAGCACAGATACGCAGTATTTT; cdr3_aa: CASSQDISTDTQYF
j_call: TRBJ2-7; clone_size: .; d_call: TRBD1; v_call: TRBV6-1; cdr3_nt: TGTGCCAGCAGTGGACCCGGACAGGGGGCCGGGTACGAGCAGTACTTC; cdr3_aa: CASSGPGQGAGYEQYF
j_call: TRBJ2-3; clone_size: .; d_call: .; v_call: TRBV30; cdr3_nt: TGTGCCTGGAGTGTACCCGGAGATACGCAGTATTTT; cdr3_aa: CAWSVPGDTQYF
j_call: TRBJ2-1; clone_size: .; d_call: .; v_call: TRBV11-2; cdr3_nt: TGTGCCAGCAAAACGGGGGTAAGCAATGAGCAGTTCTTC; cdr3_aa: CASKTGVSNEQFF
j_call: TRBJ2-3; clone_size: many; d_call: .; v_call: TRBV4-1; cdr3_nt: TGCGCCAGCAGCCAAGATAGATTTTCCCCCACAGATACGCAGTATTTT; cdr3_aa: CASSQDRFSPTDTQYF
j_call: TRBJ2-7; clone_size: once; d_call: .; v_call: TRBV5-6; cdr3_nt: TGTGCCAGCAGCTTGGGGAAAGGCTACGAGCAGTACTTC; cdr3_aa: CASSLGKGYEQYF
j_call: TRBJ2-1; clone_size: .; d_call: TRBD2; v_call: TRBV7-3; cdr3_nt: TGTGCCAGCAGTCCGGGGGGGAGCTCCTACAATGAGCAGTTCTTC; cdr3_aa: CASSPGGSSYNEQFF
j_call: TRBJ2-4; clone_size: .; d_call: TRBD2; v_call: TRBV5-4; cdr3_nt: TGTGCCAGCAGCTTGGGAAGCGGAGGGGAGGGAAACATTCAGTACTTC; cdr3_aa: CASSLGSGGEGNIQYF
j_call: TRBJ2-2; clone_size: .; d_call: .; v_call: TRBV5-1; cdr3_nt: TGCGCCAGCAGCTTGAGTCTATCGGGGAACACCGGGGAGCTGTTTTTT; cdr3_aa: CASSLSLSGNTGELFF
j_call: TRBJ2-1; clone_size: .; d_call: .; v_call: TRBV10-3; cdr3_nt: TGTGCCATCACCCGAGAGAATGAGCAGTTCTTC; cdr3_aa: CAITRENEQFF
j_call: TRBJ1-1; clone_size: .; d_call: .; v_call: TRBV7-3; cdr3_nt: TGTGCCAGCAGCTTAAGTCCGGGCGGAGGGCAGAACACTGAAGCTTTCTTT; cdr3_aa: CASSLSPGGGQNTEAFF
j_call: TRBJ2-1; clone_size: .; d_call: .; v_call: TRBV30; cdr3_nt: TGTGCCTGGACGGGGGAGAATGAGCAGTTCTTC; cdr3_aa: CAWTGENEQFF
j_call: TRBJ1-1; clone_size: .; d_call: .; v_call: TRBV28; cdr3_nt: TGTGCCAGCAGTGGAGGAGGTGAAGCTTTCTTT; cdr3_aa: CASSGGGEAFF
j_call: TRBJ1-1; clone_size: .; d_call: .; v_call: TRBV6-4; cdr3_nt: TGTGCCAGCCTTGTAGCCGGGACGGAGGCTTTCTTT; cdr3_aa: CASLVAGTEAFF
j_call: TRBJ1-1; clone_size: many; d_call: .; v_call: TRBV10-3; cdr3_nt: TGTGCCATCAGTGGCCGGACAGCGAACACTGAAGCTTTCTTT; cdr3_aa: CAISGRTANTEAFF
j_call: TRBJ2-1; clone_size: .; d_call: TRBD2; v_call: TRBV28; cdr3_nt: TGTGCCAGCAGTTTACCCCACCAGACACTAGCGGGATTAATCTACAATGAGCAGTTCTTC; cdr3_aa: CASSLPHQTLAGLIYNEQFF
j_call: TRBJ2-1; clone_size: .; d_call: .; v_call: TRBV9; cdr3_nt: TGTGCCAGCAGCGTAGCGGCCCGGGGTCGCTCCTACAATGAGCAGTTCTTC; cdr3_aa: CASSVAARGRSYNEQFF
j_call: TRBJ2-7; clone_size: .; d_call: .; v_call: TRBV11-2; cdr3_nt: TGTGCCAGCAGCCGAGGGGGGACCTACGAGCAGTACTTC; cdr3_aa: CASSRGGTYEQYF
j_call: TRBJ2-7; clone_size: .; d_call: .; v_call: TRBV6-5; cdr3_nt: TGTGCCAGCAGTTACGGGTCCGGACTGCATTACGAGCAGTACTTC; cdr3_aa: CASSYGSGLHYEQYF
j_call: TRBJ1-3; clone_size: few; d_call: .; v_call: TRBV11-2; cdr3_nt: TGTGCCCTTTCCCGGATCCAGGGGAATGGAAACACCATATATTTT; cdr3_aa: CALSRIQGNGNTIYF
j_call: TRBJ2-7; clone_size: .; d_call: TRBD2; v_call: TRBV7-2; cdr3_nt: TGTGCCAGCAGCCCGGGGCCTGCGGGAGGGCCATACGAGCAGTACTTC; cdr3_aa: CASSPGPAGGPYEQYF
j_call: TRBJ2-2; clone_size: few; d_call: TRBD1; v_call: TRBV28; cdr3_nt: TGTGCCAGCATAAGGCAGGGGGCCGGGGAGCTGTTTTTT; cdr3_aa: CASIRQGAGELFF
j_call: TRBJ1-5; clone_size: .; d_call: TRBD1; v_call: TRBV5-1; cdr3_nt: TGCGCCAGCAGCTTGGGCCCAGGGGGCAGAGCTCAGCCCCAGCATTTT; cdr3_aa: CASSLGPGGRAQPQHF
j_call: TRBJ1-1; clone_size: once; d_call: .; v_call: TRBV9; cdr3_nt: TGTGCCAGCAGCGTAGCAGGGGCCGGCAGTCTGTCACCTGAAGCTTTCTTT; cdr3_aa: CASSVAGAGSLSPEAFF
j_call: TRBJ2-1; clone_size: .; d_call: .; v_call: TRBV5-1; cdr3_nt: TGCGCCAGCAGCTTGTACAGCAATGAGCAGTTCTTC; cdr3_aa: CASSLYSNEQFF
j_call: TRBJ1-1; clone_size: .; d_call: TRBD1; v_call: TRBV7-9; cdr3_nt: TGTGCCATTTCAGGGGGCTCGGACACTGAAGCTTTCTTT; cdr3_aa: CAISGGSDTEAFF
j_call: TRBJ2-6; clone_size: .; d_call: .; v_call: TRBV19; cdr3_nt: TGTGCCAGTACCCCAATGGGATCTGGGGCCAACGTCCTGACTTTC; cdr3_aa: CASTPMGSGANVLTF
j_call: TRBJ2-7; clone_size: few; d_call: TRBD2; v_call: TRBV5-1; cdr3_nt: TGCGCCAGCAGCTTGGTTAGCGGGGGGAACTACGAGCAGTACTTC; cdr3_aa: CASSLVSGGNYEQYF
j_call: TRBJ1-6; clone_size: .; d_call: TRBD1; v_call: TRBV30; cdr3_nt: TGTGCCTGGAGTGCAGGGGGCGCCGCCTATAATTCACCCCTCCACTTT; cdr3_aa: CAWSAGGAAYNSPLHF
j_call: TRBJ2-5; clone_size: .; d_call: TRBD2; v_call: TRBV6-6; cdr3_nt: TGTGCCAGCAGTAAACAAATAGCGGGAGACGAGACCCAGTACTTC; cdr3_aa: CASSKQIAGDETQYF
j_call: TRBJ1-4; clone_size: .; d_call: .; v_call: TRBV4-3; cdr3_nt: TGCGCCAGCAGCCAAGCGGGATTCCCGGGATTACTGTTTTTT; cdr3_aa: CASSQAGFPGLLFF
j_call: TRBJ2-3; clone_size: once; d_call: .; v_call: TRBV6-1; cdr3_nt: TGTGCCAGCCTCGACACAGATACGCAGTATTTT; cdr3_aa: CASLDTDTQYF
j_call: TRBJ1-1; clone_size: few; d_call: TRBD1; v_call: TRBV6-5; cdr3_nt: TGTGCCAGCAGCGGACAGGGGGCAGGCGACACTGAAGCTTTCTTT; cdr3_aa: CASSGQGAGDTEAFF
j_call: TRBJ2-5; clone_size: .; d_call: TRBD1; v_call: TRBV19; cdr3_nt: TGTGCCAGTAGTACGGGACAGGGGTTACAAGAGACCCAGTACTTC; cdr3_aa: CASSTGQGLQETQYF
j_call: TRBJ1-6; clone_size: .; d_call: .; v_call: TRBV7-2; cdr3_nt: TGTGCCAGCAGCTTAGTGTTCTCGGGGGGCACCGGCGATTCACCCCTCCACTTT; cdr3_aa: CASSLVFSGGTGDSPLHF
j_call: TRBJ1-2; clone_size: .; d_call: .; v_call: TRBV9; cdr3_nt: TGTGCCAGCACCCGGACAGAAAACTATGGCTACACCTTC; cdr3_aa: CASTRTENYGYTF
j_call: TRBJ2-1; clone_size: .; d_call: .; v_call: TRBV5-1; cdr3_nt: TGCGCCAGCAGCTTGGGACACCTATACAATGAGCAGTTCTTC; cdr3_aa: CASSLGHLYNEQFF
j_call: TRBJ2-7; clone_size: .; d_call: .; v_call: TRBV28; cdr3_nt: TGTGCCAGCAGTTCCGGGACAAACTCAAAACCCGGGCAGTACTTC; cdr3_aa: CASSSGTNSKPGQYF
j_call: TRBJ1-1; clone_size: .; d_call: .; v_call: TRBV6-6; cdr3_nt: TGTGCCAGCAGTTATGGAGGGGGTGGGACTGAAGCTTTCTTT; cdr3_aa: CASSYGGGGTEAFF
j_call: TRBJ2-5; clone_size: many; d_call: .; v_call: TRBV5-8; cdr3_nt: TGTGCCAGCAGCTTCCGTGCGGGCAACCAAGAGACCCAGTACTTC; cdr3_aa: CASSFRAGNQETQYF
j_call: TRBJ1-2; clone_size: .; d_call: TRBD1; v_call: TRBV7-2; cdr3_nt: TGTGCCAGCAGCCCCTGGACAGGTTTAAACTATGGCTACACCTTC; cdr3_aa: CASSPWTGLNYGYTF
j_call: TRBJ2-7; clone_size: .; d_call: TRBD2; v_call: TRBV2; cdr3_nt: TGTGCCAGCAAAACCGGACTAGCGGGAGGGCCACCTCACGAGCAGTACTTC; cdr3_aa: CASKTGLAGGPPHEQYF
j_call: TRBJ2-7; clone_size: .; d_call: .; v_call: TRBV5-1; cdr3_nt: TGCGCCAGCAGCTTGAGTTCTGGCGCGGATCTTTCCTACGAGCAGTACTTC; cdr3_aa: CASSLSSGADLSYEQYF
j_call: TRBJ2-1; clone_size: once; d_call: TRBD1; v_call: TRBV2; cdr3_nt: TGTGCCAGCAGCCGGGACAGGGATATTGAGCAGTTCTTC; cdr3_aa: CASSRDRDIEQFF
j_call: TRBJ2-7; clone_size: .; d_call: TRBD1; v_call: TRBV27; cdr3_nt: TGTGCCAGCAGCCGGACAGGGAACTACGAGCAGTACTTC; cdr3_aa: CASSRTGNYEQYF
j_call: TRBJ1-3; clone_size: .; d_call: .; v_call: TRBV14; cdr3_nt: TGTGCCAGCAGCCAAGGGGCCCGAAGCTCTGGAAACACCATATATTTT; cdr3_aa: CASSQGARSSGNTIYF
j_call: TRBJ2-1; clone_size: few; d_call: TRBD2; v_call: TRBV7-6; cdr3_nt: TGTGCCAGCAGCCCGACTAGCGGTTCCTTTAATGAGCAGTTCTTC; cdr3_aa: CASSPTSGSFNEQFF
j_call: TRBJ2-5; clone_size: few; d_call: TRBD2; v_call: TRBV5-6; cdr3_nt: TGTGCCAGCAGCCCGTCGGGAGGTCTACAAGAGACCCAGTACTTC; cdr3_aa: CASSPSGGLQETQYF
j_call: TRBJ2-1; clone_size: .; d_call: TRBD2; v_call: TRBV12-5; cdr3_nt: TGTGCTAGTGCTAGGGGACTAGCGGGATCGGATGAGCAGTTCTTC; cdr3_aa: CASARGLAGSDEQFF